A selection of T cell receptor beta chains follows, all from one sample in a study of response to subunit inactivated influenza vaccine. TCRdb re-analysed the RT-PCR reads in MiXCR, keeping a single row per CDR3 protein. The repertoire holds more than 450,000 distinct CDR3 sequences, 6% to 9% seen once, with around 13% in the top ten. This specimen was PBMCs from blood, taken around 2 years after vaccination. All receptors derive from a man in his fifties or sixties who received an inactivated influenza vaccine. The conserved cysteine and the conserved F or W are not part of the CDR3 here. The order of the fields is clone size, V gene, CDR3 protein. Clone size is not always given. Where it is, it says once, few, many or a class for expanded clones.

>many|TRBV5-1
ASSTGQGYEQY
>.|TRBV11-2
ASSLSRLVGLEQY
>.|TRBV3-1
ASSQSGSRANVLT
>few|TRBV15
ATSGRRPNTGELF
>many|TRBV10-3
ATSPHTGGYSDEQY
>few|TRBV20-1
SARGKMGGMNTEAF
>.|TRBV5-1
ASRGEGTDTQY
>.|TRBV3-1
ASSQMNPGTGGYEQY
>few|TRBV16
ASSRLGQAVGELF
>few|TRBV15
ATSSGAGLSGGYT
>few|TRBV5-1
ASSLELAGELSTDTQY
>.|TRBV6-2/TRBV6-3
ASSYSSLGGMRGSDNEQF
>many|TRBV7-8
ASSVGTANLH
>few|TRBV9
ASSARPGRAGDTQY
>.|TRBV28
ASSLSGFQETQY
>.|TRBV11-1
ASRPGTAYEQY
>many|TRBV5-1
ASRLADNSPLH
>.|TRBV4-2
ASSQVLGAGNSPLH
>many|TRBV7-9
ASSLAPHWSNTGELF
>few|TRBV12-3/TRBV12-4
ASRPASGLNTGELF
>many|TRBV5-1
ASSPEGRETQY
>few|TRBV7-2
ASSLVSRNQETQY